The entry below gives a single TCR beta chain sequence along with its context. The CDR3 is made up of 15 amino acids. The trim removed 4 bases at V and 1 base at J, leaving 4 bases unmatched. CDR1 SGHDN and CDR2 FVKESK come from the germline V gene. The data stem from a study of beta chain features in type 1 diabetes. Sequenced material consisted of expressed TCRB transcripts (all of the isolated RNA was reverse transcribed). This table comes from immunoSEQ multiplex PCR, and its TCRdb copy is limited to in-frame clones, with some not included. The sample records over 100,000 clones, approximately 37% being singletons.

The rearrangement joins TRBV14 to TRBJ2-1, with 7 bases fitting TRBD2. Input material: stem cell memory CD4+ T cells from blood. The sequence was obtained from a woman younger than 35 in good health. The CDR3 DNA reads as TGTGCCAGCAGCCTCCAGCGGGATTCCTACAATGAGCAGTTCTTC. It specifies CASSLQRDSYNEQFF.